This record concerns one TCR beta chain sequence. Its antigen is undetermined. V was shortened by 2 bases and J by 5 bases, with 12 bases between the two germline ends. The CDR3 has 14 amino acids. Germline loops: CDR1 SGHTA, CDR2 FQGNSA. These data come from a study of immune evolution from preneoplasia to lung adenocarcinoma. The repertoire was sequenced with immunoSEQ multiplex PCR; TCRdb's copy has only in-frame clones and lacks some. In the table there are 8,000 to 8,500 clones, 75% to 80% of which are singletons. Notes on the study in general: Later-stage lesions seemingly showed higher T cell density and diversity than normal lung.

The chain has TRBV7-2 and TRBJ2-5, with D tentatively TRBD2 (5 bases). The material sequenced was FFPE adjacent normal lung tissue. The receptor was isolated from a person aged 55-80 years with lung adenocarcinoma. The CDR3: CASSLLARGETQYF. In DNA form, the CDR3 reads TGTGCCAGCAGCTTACTCGCTAGAGGGGAGACCCAGTACTTC.